The following is a TCR beta chain sequence with its context. No antigen is known for it. Sequencing was performed with immunoSEQ multiplex PCR; in TCRdb, only in-frame clones are kept and a portion is missing. The sample shows tens of thousands of clones, about 90% of them seen only once. This record comes from a study of OX40 agonist ivuxolimab in advanced cancers. Study context: The patients got ivuxolimab, which is an agonistic anti-OX40 (CD134) antibody.

The CDR3 runs to 13 residues. Trimming cost V 8 bases and J 2 bases, with 12 bases left between them. Germline CDR1 is MNHNY and CDR2 is SVGAGI (reference sequence). Study findings and constraints: The study found that CD8+ T cells averaged more expanded clones than CD4+.

The source was CD4+ or CD8+ T cells sorted from blood, collected in a trial of the OX40 agonist ivuxolimab. The sequence came from an adult with an advanced solid tumor such as melanoma, head and neck, liver or kidney cancer. The chain couples TRBV6-6 to TRBJ2-5, with a possible D match to TRBD1 (5 bases). The CDR3 protein is CASDLRGQETQYF. The CDR3 DNA is TGTGCCAGCGACCTAAGGGGACAAGAGACCCAGTACTTC.